The sample holds one count of the clone carrying this TCR beta chain. What it recognizes is unknown. RNA, at about 0.45 to 1 ug, was reverse transcribed with random hexamers. It was immunoSEQ multiplex PCR that amplified TCR beta CDR3 across 54 Vbeta and 13 Jbeta. MiXCR, run by TCRdb on the immunoSEQ multiplex PCR reads, gives a single entry per CDR3 protein. The sample holds about 140,000 distinct CDR3 sequences, about 95% seen once. Sequencing of TCR beta was performed on blood CD8+ T cells and on blood CD4+ T cells. The data derive from a study of CD8 T cells in Susac syndrome. General study results and limits: The number of individuals included in the study's TCR sequencing and HLA analysis was acknowledged as relatively small.

The germline V gene has CDR1 DFQATT and CDR2 SNEGSKA (reference sequence). There are 15 residues in the CDR3. Germline trimming cut 4 bases from V and 4 bases from J; bases unmatched to any gene: 7. The sequenced sample was CD4+ T cells from PBMCs. The sequence derives from a human donor with multiple sclerosis. The J gene is TRBJ2-6, the V gene TRBV20-1; 7 nucleotides align to TRBD1. CDR3 loop: CSAIGTGDGANVLTF. The CDR3 DNA follows: TGCAGTGCTATCGGCACAGGGGACGGGGCCAACGTCCTGACTTTC.